These T cell receptor beta chains were read from a single sample in a study of beta chain features in type 1 diabetes. Measured with immunoSEQ multiplex PCR; TCRdb has only the in-frame clones, and not every one. The table records 970,000 or so clones, roughly 17% of them present only once. Material for sequencing was naive CD4+ T cells from blood. The receptor source for this set is a woman under 30 in good health. Both conserved end residues are trimmed from each CDR3.

V gene | CDR3 protein
TRBV7-7 | ASSPASGHNEQF
TRBV6-6 | ASSYGAGRREETQY
TRBV19 | ASSTPYGGANVLT
TRBV5-1 | ASSPGQGADTQY
TRBV9 | ASTSRAGEQF
TRBV5-1 | ASSLASSVSRF
TRBV7-2 | ASSYPNTGELF
TRBV4-3 | ASCTGSLPYEQY
TRBV15 | ATSRDPNTEAF
TRBV25-1 | ASRQSNQREQY
TRBV10-2 | ASSHIAGALNTGELF
TRBV20-1 | SARKNEKLF
TRBV28 | ASSSSSGRLPTRTYEQY
TRBV2 | ASIPGTSEYNEQF
TRBV7-9 | ASSLARRYTDTQY
TRBV11-2 | ASSLGGAGAPYNEQF
TRBV6-6 | ASTGRQGHEQY
TRBV4-3 | ASSQFPSGGYNEQF
TRBV29-1 | SVGGRASIETQY
TRBV5-4 | ASSDIAKGTEAF
TRBV5-1 | ASSLVAGAPYEQY
TRBV2 | ASSADQGNYGYT
TRBV6-6 | ASRGTVVNTGELF
TRBV6-5 | ASSYSGPPGGDTQY
TRBV6-1 | ASSGTGEETQY
TRBV10-3 | AISEIRTVARTDTQY
TRBV6-6 | ASSPDRVYGYT
TRBV18 | ASSPRTGSYEQY
TRBV7-2 | ASSFAGRGTEAF
TRBV11-2 | ASSFLLAANEQF
TRBV28 | ASSSPGRNEQF
TRBV19 | ASQARDRGMNEQF
TRBV28 | ASSLVPSGPDTQY
TRBV4-2 | ASSQDGTRPQETQY
TRBV18 | ASSREQGANTEAF
TRBV7-3 | ASSLRAGGTNTGELF
TRBV2 | ASRSIPTSYNEQF
TRBV28 | ASSLRGGTKNIQY
TRBV18 | ASSPLRGQANEQF
TRBV10-3 | AISERASGRVQETQY